This T cell receptor (beta chain) was sequenced for a study of shared clonotypes between healthy human individuals. Study as a whole: There were three CD4 naive, three CD4 memory, two CD8 naive and one CD8 memory plates per donor. Study observations and caveats: Sorted-subset samples were not fully sequenced, rarefaction indicated.

Every subset's genomic DNA went evenly onto several immunoSEQ plates. Measured with immunoSEQ multiplex PCR; TCRdb has only the in-frame clones, and not every one. The sample records around 510,000 clones, 95% to 96% being singletons. The germline V gene has CDR1 LNHDA and CDR2 SQIVND (reference sequence). V was shortened by 1 base and J by 5 bases, with 11 bases between the two germline ends. The CDR3 spans 14 residues. Concerning this clone: Its target is not known.

The V gene is TRBV19, the J gene TRBJ2-5; no clear D gene. The origin of this receptor is a woman aged 30 to 39 in good health. Sequencing input: naive CD4+ T cells sorted from blood. Subset denoted: CD45RA+ positively selected. This chain's CDR3 is CASSIGWAFETQYF. The CDR3 DNA sequence: TGTGCCAGTAGTATAGGTTGGGCTTTCGAGACCCAGTACTTC. Full variable domain (missing parts from reference TRBV19 and TRBJ2-5): DGGITQSPKYLFRKEGQNVTLSCEQNLNHDAMYWYRQDPGQGLRLIYYSQIVNDFQKGDIAEGYSVSREKKESFPLTVTSAQKNPTAFYLCASSIGWAFETQYFGPGTRLLVL.